The 5 T cell receptor beta chains below come from one sample, sequenced in a study of T cell responses to AZD1222 COVID-19 vaccine (dated by TCRdb to about 2021). Library preparation employed the immunoSEQ multiplex PCR assay. The source is immuneACCESS, and TCRdb retained only in-frame sequences with V and J called. Part of the clones is not carried over; for the studies checked, unresolved V genes explain less than half of this, and the remainder is unexplained. The sample data list about 220,000 clones, and roughly 91% of these were observed just once. In total, the top ten clones hold 0.95% to 1.1% of the sample. The sample's time point, from its label and the paper: baseline before first vaccination. Explained via the paper, the treatment or condition label denotes: meningococcal conjugate vaccine given as trial control. The sequences come from peripheral blood, collected on day 0 of MenACWY control vaccination. These receptors were taken from an adult in good health.

The V call is TRBV3-1 (or the pseudogene TRBV3-2), the J call TRBJ1-5; D remains ambiguous. The germline V and J ends were trimmed by 1 base and 0 bases, with 7 bases remaining between them. Germline CDR1 is LGHDT and CDR2 is YNNKEL (reference sequence). The CDR3 contains 15 residues. The CDR3, as DNA: TGTGCCAGCAGCCAAGGTGGGGATAGCAATCAGCCCCAGCATTTT. Translating it yields CASSQGGDSNQPQHF.

This clone was observed a single time. In DNA form, the CDR3 reads TGTGCCAGCAGTCCGCCGGGACAAAACTCCTACAATGAGCAGTTCTTC. Residues: CASSPPGQNSYNEQFF. J is TRBJ2-1 and V is TRBV28, with D perhaps TRBD1 (6 bases). From germline, CDR1 is MDHEN and CDR2 SYDVKM. The CDR3 totals 16 residues. V was clipped by 5 bases and J by 0 bases, with 14 bases between them. The whole variable domain, filled in from reference TRBV28 and TRBJ2-1, reads DVKVTQSSRYLVKRTGEKVFLECVQDMDHENMFWYRQDPGLGLRLIYFSYDVKMKEKGDIPEGYSVSREKKERFSLILESASTNQTSMYLCASSPPGQNSYNEQFFGPGTRLTVL.

The chain links TRBV7-9 to TRBJ2-7; 8 positions agree with TRBD1. V was pared by 3 bases and J by 5 bases, with 3 bases of the junction left unmatched. The CDR3 is made up of 13 amino acids. Germline CDR1 is SEHNR and CDR2 is FQNEAQ (reference sequence). The CDR3: CASSLTGANEQYF. The CDR3 DNA follows: TGTGCCAGCAGCTTGACAGGGGCGAACGAGCAGTACTTC.

The rearrangement links TRBV5-8 to TRBJ1-5; D is possibly TRBD1 (5 bases). V was cut by 4 bases and J by 1 base, with 18 bases left in between. Germline values: CDR1 SGHTS, CDR2 YDEGEE. The CDR3 is 17 residues long. CDR3 nucleotides: TGTGCCAGCAGCCCTAATATTCTAGGGGTGAGCAATCAGCCCCAGCATTTT. It yields the protein CASSPNILGVSNQPQHF.

The chain carries TRBV6-5 and TRBJ2-5; D possibly matches TRBD1 or TRBD2 (5 bases each). Trimming stripped 11 bases from V and 3 bases from J, with 16 bases between. This CDR3 is built from 13 residues. Germline assignment: CDR1 MNHEY and CDR2 SVGAGI. CDR3 in DNA: TGTGCCTTCCGGGACGACCTTGAAGAGACCCAGTACTTC. Translating gives CAFRDDLEETQYF.